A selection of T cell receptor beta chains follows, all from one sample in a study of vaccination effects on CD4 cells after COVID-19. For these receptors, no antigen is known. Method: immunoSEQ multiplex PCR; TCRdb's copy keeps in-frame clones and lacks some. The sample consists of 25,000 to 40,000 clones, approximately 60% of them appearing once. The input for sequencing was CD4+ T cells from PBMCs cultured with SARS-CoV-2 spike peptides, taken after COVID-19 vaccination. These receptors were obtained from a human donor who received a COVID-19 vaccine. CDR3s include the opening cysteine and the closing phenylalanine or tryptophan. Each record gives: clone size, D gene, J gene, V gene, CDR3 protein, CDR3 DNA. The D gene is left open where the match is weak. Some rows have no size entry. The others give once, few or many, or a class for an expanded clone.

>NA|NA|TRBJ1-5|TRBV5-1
CASSFGVDQPQHF
TGCGCCAGCAGCTTTGGGGTCGATCAGCCCCAGCATTTT
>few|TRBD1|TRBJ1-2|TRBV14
CASSQGQGYGYTF
TGTGCCAGCAGCCAAGGACAGGGGTATGGCTACACCTTC
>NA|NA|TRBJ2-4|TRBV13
CASSSLTHTKNIQYF
TGTGCCAGCAGCTCCCTCACCCATACCAAAAACATTCAGTACTTC
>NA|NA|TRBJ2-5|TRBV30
CAWSIYGDATQYF
TGTGCCTGGAGTATTTACGGGGACGCGACCCAGTACTTC
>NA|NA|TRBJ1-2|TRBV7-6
CASSLAVEADYGYTF
TGTGCCAGCAGCTTAGCCGTGGAGGCGGACTATGGCTACACCTTC
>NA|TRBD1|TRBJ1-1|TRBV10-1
CASRRTGDTEAFF
TGCGCCAGCAGAAGGACAGGGGACACTGAAGCTTTCTTT
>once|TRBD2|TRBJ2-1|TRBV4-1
CASSLSGTTNEQFF
TGCGCCAGCAGCCTATCCGGGACTACCAATGAGCAGTTCTTC
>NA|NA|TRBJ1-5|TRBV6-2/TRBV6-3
CASSYDRPHSNQPQHF
TGTGCCAGCAGTTACGACAGGCCCCATAGCAATCAGCCCCAGCATTTT
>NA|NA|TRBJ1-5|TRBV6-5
CASLGLVSNQPQHF
TGTGCCAGCCTTGGATTGGTTAGCAATCAGCCCCAGCATTTT
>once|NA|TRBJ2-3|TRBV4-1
CASSQVLGSVVNADTQYF
TGCGCCAGCAGCCAAGTCTTGGGTTCGGTGGTCAACGCAGATACGCAGTATTTT
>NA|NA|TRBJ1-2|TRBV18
CASSPGDVGGYTF
TGTGCCAGCTCCCCAGGGGATGTCGGTGGCTACACCTTC
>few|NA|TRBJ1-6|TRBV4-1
CASSQGPARGHSPLHF
TGCGCCAGCAGCCAAGGGCCCGCGAGAGGTCATTCACCCCTCCACTTT
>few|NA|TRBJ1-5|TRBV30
CAWTGPGRGQPQHF
TGTGCCTGGACTGGACCCGGCCGGGGTCAGCCCCAGCATTTT
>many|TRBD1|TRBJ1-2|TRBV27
CASSSGQGEGYTF
TGTGCCAGCTCTAGTGGACAGGGGGAAGGCTACACCTTC
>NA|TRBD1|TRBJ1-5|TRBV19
CASSTYPETGGDQPQHF
TGTGCCAGTAGTACCTACCCGGAGACAGGGGGAGATCAGCCCCAGCATTTT
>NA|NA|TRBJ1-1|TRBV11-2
CASSLGQRGTEAFF
TGTGCCAGCAGCTTAGGGCAGCGGGGGACTGAAGCTTTCTTT
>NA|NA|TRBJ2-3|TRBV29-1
CSLGGGGITDTQYF
TGCAGCCTAGGAGGGGGGGGAATCACAGATACGCAGTATTTT
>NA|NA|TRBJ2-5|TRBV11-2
CASSLGGTTQETQYF
TGTGCCAGCAGCTTAGGTGGAACGACCCAAGAGACCCAGTACTTC
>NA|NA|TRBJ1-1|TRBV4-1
CASSGPLRGTEAFF
TGCGCCAGCAGCGGACCCCTCCGGGGCACTGAAGCTTTCTTT
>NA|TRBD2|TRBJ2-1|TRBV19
CASSISGGAGEQFF
TGTGCCAGTAGTATTAGCGGGGGGGCGGGTGAGCAGTTCTTC
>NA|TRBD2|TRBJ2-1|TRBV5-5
CASSLLAGDYNEQFF
TGTGCCAGCAGTCTACTAGCGGGGGACTACAATGAGCAGTTCTTC
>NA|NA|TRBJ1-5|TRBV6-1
CASSETLGPRNQPQHF
TGTGCCAGCAGTGAAACCCTGGGACCGAGGAATCAGCCCCAGCATTTT
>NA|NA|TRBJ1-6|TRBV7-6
CASSLELNSPLHF
TGTGCCAGCAGCTTGGAGCTTAATTCACCCCTCCACTTT
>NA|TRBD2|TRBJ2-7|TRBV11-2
CASSSSGASSYEQYF
TGTGCCAGCAGCTCGAGCGGGGCGAGCTCCTACGAGCAGTACTTC
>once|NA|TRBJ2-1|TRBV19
CASSEYGPDPYNEQFF
TGTGCCAGTAGCGAATACGGACCAGACCCCTACAATGAGCAGTTCTTC
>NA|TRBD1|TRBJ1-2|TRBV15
CATSRDGTGGDYGYTF
TGTGCCACCAGCAGAGATGGGACAGGGGGCGACTATGGCTACACCTTC
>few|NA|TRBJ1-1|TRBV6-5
CASRYPGNTEAFF
TGTGCCAGCAGGTACCCAGGGAACACTGAAGCTTTCTTT
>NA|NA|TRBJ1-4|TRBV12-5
CASARGDWPIGKLFF
TGTGCTAGTGCCCGAGGCGATTGGCCGATTGGAAAACTGTTTTTT
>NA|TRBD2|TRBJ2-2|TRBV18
CASSPKGLAGPAGTGELFF
TGTGCCAGCTCACCAAAAGGACTAGCGGGGCCCGCGGGTACCGGGGAGCTGTTTTTT
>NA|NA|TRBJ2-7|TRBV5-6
CASSPRRAGYEQYF
TGTGCCAGCAGCCCCAGACGTGCGGGCTACGAGCAGTACTTC
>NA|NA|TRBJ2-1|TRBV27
CASSRPPPLVYEQFF
TGTGCCAGCAGCCGCCCCCCCCCACTAGTATATGAGCAGTTCTTC
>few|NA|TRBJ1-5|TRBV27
CASMSWAGRHQPQHF
TGTGCCAGCATGTCTTGGGCAGGGCGCCACCAGCCCCAGCATTTT
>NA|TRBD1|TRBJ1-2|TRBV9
CASSAHLDRQGTNGYTF
TGTGCCAGCAGCGCACATTTAGACCGACAGGGGACGAATGGCTACACCTTC
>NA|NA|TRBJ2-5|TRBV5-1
CASSLERGPANQETQYF
TGCGCCAGCAGCTTGGAGAGGGGTCCCGCTAACCAAGAGACCCAGTACTTC
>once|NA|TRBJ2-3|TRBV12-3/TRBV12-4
CASKPPGRYTQYF
TGTGCCAGCAAACCCCCGGGCCGCTATACGCAGTATTTT
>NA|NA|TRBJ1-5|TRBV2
CASSSGGVSNQPQHF
TGTGCCAGCAGTTCCGGAGGGGTTAGCAATCAGCCCCAGCATTTT
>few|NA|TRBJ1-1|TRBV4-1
CASSHLTEAFF
TGCGCCAGCAGCCATCTCACTGAAGCTTTCTTT
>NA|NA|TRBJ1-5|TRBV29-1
CSVALDRPGNQPQHF
TGCAGCGTGGCCCTAGACAGGCCGGGCAATCAGCCCCAGCATTTT
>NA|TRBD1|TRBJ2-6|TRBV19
CASSPQGQGLGANVLTF
TGTGCCAGTAGTCCCCAGGGACAGGGCCTTGGGGCCAACGTCCTGACTTTC
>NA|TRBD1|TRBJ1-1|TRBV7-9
CASSSRDREDTEAFF
TGTGCCAGCAGCTCCCGGGACAGGGAGGACACTGAAGCTTTCTTT
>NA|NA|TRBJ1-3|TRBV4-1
CASSPGESGNTIYF
TGCGCCAGCAGCCCTGGGGAGTCTGGAAACACCATATATTTT
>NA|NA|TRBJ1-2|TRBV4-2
CASSQDAGDGGYTF
TGTGCCAGCAGCCAAGACGCGGGGGACGGTGGCTACACCTTC
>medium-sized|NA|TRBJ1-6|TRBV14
CASSQESVNSPLHF
TGTGCCAGCAGCCAAGAAAGTGTAAATTCACCCCTCCACTTT
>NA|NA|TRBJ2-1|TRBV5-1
CASSSPWQGNEQFF
TGCGCCAGCAGCTCCCCGTGGCAGGGAAATGAGCAGTTCTTC
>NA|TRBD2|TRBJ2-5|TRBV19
CASSIGSGKETQYF
TGTGCCAGTAGTATCGGGAGCGGGAAAGAGACCCAGTACTTC